These 9 T cell receptor beta chains were sequenced from one sample in a study of OX40 agonist ivuxolimab in advanced cancers. Method: immunoSEQ multiplex PCR; TCRdb's copy keeps in-frame clones and lacks some. Of 7,000 to 7,500 clones listed, around 86% are singletons. The material sequenced was CD4+ or CD8+ T cells sorted from blood, taken in a trial of the OX40 agonist ivuxolimab. The receptors were gathered from an adult with an advanced solid tumor such as melanoma, head and neck, liver or kidney cancer.

This chain links TRBV4-1 with TRBJ2-1; D is undetermined. Trimming removed 1 base from V and 0 bases from J, with 7 bases in between. There are 15 residues in the CDR3. Germline-derived CDR1 and CDR2 are MGHRA and YSYEKL. The CDR3 coding sequence is TGCGCCAGCAGCCAAGCTGGTAGCTCCTACAATGAGCAGTTCTTC. Protein: CASSQAGSSYNEQFF.

V usage is TRBV18 and J usage is TRBJ2-5, with 9 positions matching TRBD2. Germline V gene sequence: CDR1 KGHSH, CDR2 LQKENI. The V segment lost 4 bases and the J segment 5 bases; nucleotides outside the gene matches: 8. The CDR3 totals 15 residues. Here the CDR3 DNA reads TGTGCCAGCTCACAACCGGGACTAGCTTCGGAGACCCAGTACTTC. Amino acids: CASSQPGLASETQYF.

This clone was seen only a few times. This chain uses TRBV6-6 with TRBJ1-5; TRBD1 matches at 7 bases. J gave up 6 bases and V 0 bases, and 8 bases lay outside the gene matches. The CDR3 covers 16 residues. Germline lookup yields CDR1 MNHNY and CDR2 SVGAGI (reference sequence). The CDR3 reads CASSYSRGLGSQPQHF. DNA of the CDR3: TGTGCCAGCAGTTACTCGAGGGGGCTCGGGAGTCAGCCCCAGCATTTT.

J is TRBJ1-1 and V is TRBV25-1, with D maybe TRBD1 (5 bases). CDR3 length equals 14 residues. The germline CDR1 and CDR2 sequences are MGHDK and SYGVNS. V lost 4 bases and J lost 1, with 10 bases in between. CDR3 nucleotides: TGTGCCAGCAGTGGCAGACAGCCGAACACTGAAGCTTTCTTT. This translates into CASSGRQPNTEAFF.

The V and J genes are TRBV6-1 and TRBJ1-6, with 10 positions matching TRBD1. After removal of 4 bases from V and 7 bases from J, the junction contained 4 bases not matched to a gene. Germline V CDR1 and CDR2: MNHNS, SASEGT. The CDR3 spans 15 residues. CDR3 DNA sequence: TGTGCCAGCAGTGTTGGACAGGGGGGCAATTCACCCCTCCACTTT. Translation gives CASSVGQGGNSPLHF.

This clone was found once. The chain carries TRBV19 and TRBJ2-7, with D unresolved. Trimming left V 4 bases short and J 3 bases short, with 19 bases between. Per germline, CDR1 LNHDA and CDR2 SQIVND (reference sequence). The CDR3 sequence is 16 residues long. DNA of the CDR3: TGTGCCAGTAGTACAAGCCTCTTTCTGGAGCACTACGAGCAGTACTTC. Amino acid sequence: CASSTSLFLEHYEQYF.

This sequence joins TRBV5-1 and TRBJ2-7; 10 bases align to TRBD2. The germline V gene has CDR1 SGHRS and CDR2 YFSETQ. The CDR3 consists of 15 residues. V shed 2 bases and J 7 bases; nucleotides not matched to a gene: 9. Written as DNA, the CDR3 is TGCGCCAGCAGCTTAACAGCGGGGGGGGCCCTGGAGCAGTACTTC. This translates into CASSLTAGGALEQYF.

V is TRBV2 and J is TRBJ2-1; 9 bases line up with TRBD2. The CDR3 has 14 amino acids. V dropped 7 bases and J dropped 4; count of bases not matched to a gene: 5. CDR1 is SNHLY, CDR2 FYNNEI, per germline. For the CDR3, the DNA is TGTGCCAGCAACCAGCGGGGGGAATACAATGAGCAGTTCTTC. Translation: CASNQRGEYNEQFF.

The J gene is TRBJ2-7, the V gene TRBV5-5; D gene unclear. Between the trimmed V and J ends, which lost 0 bases and 3 bases, there was a span of 1 base. In germline, CDR1 is SGHKS, CDR2 YYEKEE (reference sequence). This CDR3 contains 11 residues. CDR3 residues: CASSLDYEQYF. The DNA for the CDR3 is TGTGCCAGCAGCTTGGACTACGAGCAGTACTTC.